Listed here are 4 T cell receptor beta chains from one sample, sequenced in a study of technical replicates of blood from a handful of donors. Method: immunoSEQ multiplex PCR; TCRdb's copy keeps in-frame clones and lacks some. The sample carries 64,000 or so clones, 86% recorded once. Input material: PBMCs. The receptors shown here come from a human donor in good health. Some clones in this sample may be carry-over from other donors' samples.

This rearrangement joins TRBV5-6 to TRBJ2-5; D may be TRBD2 (5 bases). The CDR3 covers 15 residues. Trimming removed 1 base from V and 4 bases from J, with 14 bases in between. The V gene's germline CDR1 is SGHDT and CDR2 YYEEEE. CDR3: CASSLSGTRRETQYF. The CDR3 nucleotides read TGTGCCAGCAGCTTGTCAGGAACTAGACGAGAGACCCAGTACTTC.

The chain carries TRBV6-1 and TRBJ1-2, with 7 bases fitting TRBD1. The V segment lost 6 bases and the J segment 6 bases; nucleotides outside the gene matches: 13. The CDR3 is made up of 15 amino acids. The germline CDR1 and CDR2 sequences are MNHNS and SASEGT. The CDR3 is CASSVPDQGGDGYTF. The CDR3 DNA follows: TGTGCCAGCAGCGTCCCTGATCAGGGGGGAGATGGCTACACCTTC.

The CDR3 sequence is CASSPRQETYQPQHF. The CDR3 nucleotides read TGTGCCAGCTCACCTAGACAGGAAACCTATCAGCCCCAGCATTTT. The chain couples TRBV18 to TRBJ1-5, with D tentatively TRBD1 (6 bases). Germline loops: CDR1 KGHSH, CDR2 LQKENI. The CDR3 is made up of 15 amino acids. Trimming took off 3 bases at V and 5 bases at J, with 14 bases between the two ends.

This clone was recorded only once. The CDR3 loop reads CASSDMTSGYEQYF. The CDR3 coding sequence is TGTGCCAGCAGTGATATGACTAGCGGCTACGAGCAGTACTTC. The rearrangement uses TRBV25-1 and TRBJ2-7; 9 bases are shared with TRBD2. Germline V gene data show CDR1 as MGHDK and CDR2 as SYGVNS. This CDR3 comprises 14 residues. Trimming cost V 3 bases and J 3 bases; bases outside gene matches: 3.